This T cell receptor (beta chain) was documented in a study of PD-L1 blockade in urothelial cancer. Sequencing was performed with immunoSEQ multiplex PCR; in TCRdb, only in-frame clones are kept and a portion is missing. The data hold tens of thousands of clones, with roughly 90% observed a single time. With V trimmed by 4 bases and J by 5 bases, 9 bases remained unmatched. Germline-derived CDR1 and CDR2 are KGHSH and LQKENI. There are 15 residues in the CDR3. The time point here: pretreatment peripheral blood. The receptor comes from a man between 60 and 70 years old with urothelial cancer. The genes are TRBV18 and TRBJ1-1, with 8 bases aligning to TRBD1. Source: PBMCs, taken around atezolizumab (anti-PD-L1) treatment. For the CDR3, the DNA is TGTGCCAGCTCACGGTTGACAGGGGAGGTGACTGAAGCTTTCTTT. Translating it yields CASSRLTGEVTEAFF. The whole variable domain, remainder taken from reference TRBV18 and TRBJ1-1, is NAGVMQNPRHLVRRRGQEARLRCSPMKGHSHVYWYRQLPEEGLKFMVYLQKENIIDESGMPKERFSAEFPKEGPSILRIQQVVRGDSAAYFCASSRLTGEVTEAFFGQGTRLTVV.